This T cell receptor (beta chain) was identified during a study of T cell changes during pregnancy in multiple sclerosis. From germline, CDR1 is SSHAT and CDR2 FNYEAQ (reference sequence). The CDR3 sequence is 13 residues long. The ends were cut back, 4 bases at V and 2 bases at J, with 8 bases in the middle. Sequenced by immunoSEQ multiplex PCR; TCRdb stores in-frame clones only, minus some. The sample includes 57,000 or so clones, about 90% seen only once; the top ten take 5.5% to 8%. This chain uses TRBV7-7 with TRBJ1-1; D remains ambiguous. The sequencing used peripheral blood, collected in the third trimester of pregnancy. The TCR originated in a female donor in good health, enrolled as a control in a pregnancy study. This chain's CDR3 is CASSSGVNTEAFF. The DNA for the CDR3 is TGTGCCAGCAGCTCCGGAGTTAACACTGAAGCTTTCTTT. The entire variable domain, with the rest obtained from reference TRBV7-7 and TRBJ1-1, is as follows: GAGVSQSPRYKVTKRGQDVTLRCDPISSHATLYWYQQALGQGPEFLTYFNYEAQPDKSGLPSDRFSAERPEGSISTLTIQRTEQRDSAMYRCASSSGVNTEAFFGQGTRLTVV.